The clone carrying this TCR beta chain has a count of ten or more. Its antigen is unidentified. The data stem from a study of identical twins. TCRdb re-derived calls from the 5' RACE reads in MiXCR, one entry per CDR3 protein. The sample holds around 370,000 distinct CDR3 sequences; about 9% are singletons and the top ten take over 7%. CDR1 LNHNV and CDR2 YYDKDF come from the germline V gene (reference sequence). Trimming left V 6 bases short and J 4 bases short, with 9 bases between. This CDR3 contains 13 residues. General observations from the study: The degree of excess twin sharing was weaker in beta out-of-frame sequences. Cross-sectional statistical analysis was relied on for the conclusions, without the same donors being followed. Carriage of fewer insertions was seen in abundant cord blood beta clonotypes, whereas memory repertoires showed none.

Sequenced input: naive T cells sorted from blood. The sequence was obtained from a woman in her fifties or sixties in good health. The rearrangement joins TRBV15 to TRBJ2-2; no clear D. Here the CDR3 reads CATRLQSTGELFF. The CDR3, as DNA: TGTGCCACCAGATTACAGAGCACCGGGGAGCTGTTTTTT.